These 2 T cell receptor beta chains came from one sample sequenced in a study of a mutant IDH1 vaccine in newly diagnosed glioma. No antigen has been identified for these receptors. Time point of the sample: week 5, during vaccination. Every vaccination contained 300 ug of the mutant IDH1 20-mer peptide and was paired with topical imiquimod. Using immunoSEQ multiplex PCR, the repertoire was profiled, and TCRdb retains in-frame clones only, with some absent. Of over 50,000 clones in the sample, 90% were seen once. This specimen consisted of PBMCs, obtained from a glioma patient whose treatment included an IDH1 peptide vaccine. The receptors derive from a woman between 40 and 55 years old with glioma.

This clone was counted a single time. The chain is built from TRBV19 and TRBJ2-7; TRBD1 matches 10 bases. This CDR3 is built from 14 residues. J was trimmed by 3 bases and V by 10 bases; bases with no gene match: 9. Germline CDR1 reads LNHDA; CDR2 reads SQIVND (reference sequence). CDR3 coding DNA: TGTGCCACCGGCTCCGGGACAGGGGACTACGAGCAGTACTTC. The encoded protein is CATGSGTGDYEQYF. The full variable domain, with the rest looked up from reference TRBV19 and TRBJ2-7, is DGGITQSPKYLFRKEGQNVTLSCEQNLNHDAMYWYRQDPGQGLRLIYYSQIVNDFQKGDIAEGYSVSREKKESFPLTVTSAQKNPTAFYLCATGSGTGDYEQYFGPGTRLTVT.

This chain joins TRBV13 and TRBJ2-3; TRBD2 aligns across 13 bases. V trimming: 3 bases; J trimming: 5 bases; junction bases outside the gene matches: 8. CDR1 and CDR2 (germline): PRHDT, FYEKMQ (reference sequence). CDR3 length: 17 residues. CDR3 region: CASSFLTSGGRGDTQYF. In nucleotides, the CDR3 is TGTGCCAGCAGCTTTTTGACTAGCGGGGGGCGGGGAGATACGCAGTATTTT.